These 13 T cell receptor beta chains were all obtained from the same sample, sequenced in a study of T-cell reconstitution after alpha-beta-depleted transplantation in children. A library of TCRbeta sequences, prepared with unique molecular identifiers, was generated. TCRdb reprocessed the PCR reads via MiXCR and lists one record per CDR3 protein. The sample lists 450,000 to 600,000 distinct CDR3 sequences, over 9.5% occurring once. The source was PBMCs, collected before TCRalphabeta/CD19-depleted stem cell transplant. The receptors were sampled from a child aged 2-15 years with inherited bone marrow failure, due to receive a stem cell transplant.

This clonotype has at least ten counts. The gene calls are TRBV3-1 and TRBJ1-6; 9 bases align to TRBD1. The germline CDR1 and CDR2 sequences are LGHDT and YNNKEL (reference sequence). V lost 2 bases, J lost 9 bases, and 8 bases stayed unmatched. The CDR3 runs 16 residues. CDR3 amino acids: CASSQLDRGWGSPLHF. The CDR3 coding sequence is TGTGCCAGCAGCCAATTGGACAGGGGATGGGGTTCACCCCTCCACTTT.

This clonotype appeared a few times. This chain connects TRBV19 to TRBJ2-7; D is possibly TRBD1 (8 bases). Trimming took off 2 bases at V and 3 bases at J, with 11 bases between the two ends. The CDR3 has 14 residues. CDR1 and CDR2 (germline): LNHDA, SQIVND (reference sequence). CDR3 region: CASSITGGDYEQYF. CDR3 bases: TGTGCCAGTAGTATAACAGGGGGGGACTACGAGCAGTACTTC.

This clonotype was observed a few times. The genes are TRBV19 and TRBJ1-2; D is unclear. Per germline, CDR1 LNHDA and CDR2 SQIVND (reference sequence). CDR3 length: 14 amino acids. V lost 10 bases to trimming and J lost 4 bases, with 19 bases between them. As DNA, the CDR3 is TGTGCCACCCGTGGCGGAAGAACCGTCTATGGCTACACCTTC. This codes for CATRGGRTVYGYTF. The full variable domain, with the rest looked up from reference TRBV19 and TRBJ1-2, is DGGITQSPKYLFRKEGQNVTLSCEQNLNHDAMYWYRQDPGQGLRLIYYSQIVNDFQKGDIAEGYSVSREKKESFPLTVTSAQKNPTAFYLCATRGGRTVYGYTFGSGTRLTVV.

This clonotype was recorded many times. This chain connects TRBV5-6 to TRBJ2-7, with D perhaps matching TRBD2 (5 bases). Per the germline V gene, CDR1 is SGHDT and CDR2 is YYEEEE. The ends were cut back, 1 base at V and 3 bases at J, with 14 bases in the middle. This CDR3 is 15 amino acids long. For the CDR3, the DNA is TGTGCCAGCAGCTTGAGAGGAGGCTTGTACTACGAGCAGTACTTC. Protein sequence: CASSLRGGLYYEQYF.

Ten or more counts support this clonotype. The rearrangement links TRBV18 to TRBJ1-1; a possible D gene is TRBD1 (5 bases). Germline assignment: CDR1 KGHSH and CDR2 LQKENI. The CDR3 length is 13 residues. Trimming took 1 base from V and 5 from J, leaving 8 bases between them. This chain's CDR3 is CASSPQGRTEAFF. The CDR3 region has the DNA TGTGCCAGCTCACCACAGGGACGGACTGAAGCTTTCTTT.

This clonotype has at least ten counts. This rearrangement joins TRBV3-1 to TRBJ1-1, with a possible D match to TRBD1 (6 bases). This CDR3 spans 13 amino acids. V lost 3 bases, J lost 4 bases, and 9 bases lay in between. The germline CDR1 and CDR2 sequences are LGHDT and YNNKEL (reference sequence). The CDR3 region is CASSQAGVTEAFF. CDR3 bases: TGTGCCAGCAGCCAGGCAGGGGTCACTGAAGCTTTCTTT.

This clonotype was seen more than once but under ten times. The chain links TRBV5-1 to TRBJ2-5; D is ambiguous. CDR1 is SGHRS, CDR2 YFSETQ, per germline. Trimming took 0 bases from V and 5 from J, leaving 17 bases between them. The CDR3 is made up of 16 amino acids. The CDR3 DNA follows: TGCGCCAGCAGCTTGGCTTCTGGTGGTCCGGGTGAGACCCAGTACTTC. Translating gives CASSLASGGPGETQYF.

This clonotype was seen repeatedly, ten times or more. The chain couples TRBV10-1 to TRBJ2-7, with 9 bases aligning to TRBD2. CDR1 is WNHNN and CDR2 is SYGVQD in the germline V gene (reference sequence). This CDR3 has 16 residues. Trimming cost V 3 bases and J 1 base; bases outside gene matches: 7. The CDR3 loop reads CASSDSGAGGSYEQYF. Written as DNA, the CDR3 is TGCGCCAGCAGTGACTCTGGAGCGGGAGGTTCCTACGAGCAGTACTTC.

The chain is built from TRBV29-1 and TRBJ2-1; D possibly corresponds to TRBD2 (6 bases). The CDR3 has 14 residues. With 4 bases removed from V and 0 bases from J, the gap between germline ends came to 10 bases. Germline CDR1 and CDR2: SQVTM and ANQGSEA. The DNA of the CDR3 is TGCAGCGTTGCGGGGACTCTCTCCTACAATGAGCAGTTCTTC. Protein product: CSVAGTLSYNEQFF.

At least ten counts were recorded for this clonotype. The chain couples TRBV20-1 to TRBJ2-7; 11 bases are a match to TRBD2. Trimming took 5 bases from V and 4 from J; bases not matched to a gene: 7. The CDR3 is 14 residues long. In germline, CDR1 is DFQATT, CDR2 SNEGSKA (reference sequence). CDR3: CSAASGTSGYEQYF. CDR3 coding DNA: TGCAGTGCTGCCTCCGGGACTAGCGGATACGAGCAGTACTTC.

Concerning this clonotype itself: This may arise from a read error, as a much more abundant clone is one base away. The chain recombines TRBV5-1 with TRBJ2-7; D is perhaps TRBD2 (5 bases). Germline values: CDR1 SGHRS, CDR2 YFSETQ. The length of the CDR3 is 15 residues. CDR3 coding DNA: TGCGCCATCAGCTTGGAGGCGGGTAGCTCCTACGAGCAGTACTTC. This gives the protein CAISLEAGSSYEQYF.

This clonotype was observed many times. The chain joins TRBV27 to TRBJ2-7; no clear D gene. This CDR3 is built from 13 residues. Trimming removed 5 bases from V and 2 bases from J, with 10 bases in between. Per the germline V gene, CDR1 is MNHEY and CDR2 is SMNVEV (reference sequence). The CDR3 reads CASSALLPYEQYF. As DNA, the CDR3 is TGTGCCAGCAGTGCGCTCCTACCCTACGAGCAGTACTTC.

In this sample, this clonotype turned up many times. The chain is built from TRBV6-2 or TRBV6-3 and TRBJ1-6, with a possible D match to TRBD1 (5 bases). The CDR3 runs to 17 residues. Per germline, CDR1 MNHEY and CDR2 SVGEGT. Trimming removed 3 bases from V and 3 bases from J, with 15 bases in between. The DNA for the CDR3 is TGTGCCAGCAGTTATGAAAACCGGGACCTCTATAATTCACCCCTCCACTTT. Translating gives CASSYENRDLYNSPLHF.